What follows is one T cell receptor beta chain and its context. The CDR3 length is 15 residues. Germline assignment: CDR1 LGHDT and CDR2 YNNKEL (reference sequence). V shed 3 bases and J shed 4 bases, with 13 bases lying between them. This record comes from a study of blood T cells in healthy people across ages. For the second PCR, which ran for about 6 to 11 cycles, a sample-barcoded 5' primer and a J-beta primer mix were used. TCRdb reanalysed the 5' RACE reads using MiXCR and keeps one entry per CDR3 protein. The table records 850,000 to 1,300,000 distinct CDR3 sequences, around 45% of them present only once.

The sequencing input was blood. The V gene is TRBV3-1, the J gene TRBJ2-1, with no clear D. This TCR derives from a woman aged 55-70 years in good health. CDR3 sequence: CASSHPGSAYNEQFF. In nucleotides, the CDR3 is TGTGCCAGCAGCCACCCAGGATCAGCTTACAATGAGCAGTTCTTC.